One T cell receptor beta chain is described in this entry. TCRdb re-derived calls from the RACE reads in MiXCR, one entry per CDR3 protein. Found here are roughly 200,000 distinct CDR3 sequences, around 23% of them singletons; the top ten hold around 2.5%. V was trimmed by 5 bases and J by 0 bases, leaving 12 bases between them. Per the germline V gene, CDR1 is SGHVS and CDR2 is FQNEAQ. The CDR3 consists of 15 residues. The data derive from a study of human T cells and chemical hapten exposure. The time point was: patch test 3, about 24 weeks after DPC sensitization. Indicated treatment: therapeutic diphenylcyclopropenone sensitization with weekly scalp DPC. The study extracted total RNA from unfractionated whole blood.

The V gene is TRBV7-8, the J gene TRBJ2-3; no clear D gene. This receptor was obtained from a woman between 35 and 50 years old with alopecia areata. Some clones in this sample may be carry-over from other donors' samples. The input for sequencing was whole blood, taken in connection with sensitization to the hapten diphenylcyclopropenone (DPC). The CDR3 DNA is TGTGCCAGCAGCCCGACGGTACCTAGCACAGATACGCAGTATTTT. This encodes CASSPTVPSTDTQYF. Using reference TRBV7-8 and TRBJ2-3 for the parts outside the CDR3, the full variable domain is GAGVSQSPRYKVAKRGQDVALRCDPISGHVSLFWYQQALGQGPEFLTYFQNEAQLDKSGLPSDRFFAERPEGSVSTLKIQRTQQEDSAVYLCASSPTVPSTDTQYFGPGTRLTVL.